The next 31 T cell receptor beta chains were all read from a single sample in a study of blood T cell repertoires in COVID-19. Sequenced by immunoSEQ multiplex PCR; TCRdb stores in-frame clones only, minus some. Altogether 30,000 to 40,000 clones are present, approximately 92% being singletons, with the ten largest covering approximately 6%. The sequencing input was peripheral blood. The origin of the receptors is a woman aged 80 or over with acute or convalescent COVID-19.

V gene TRBV19 combines with J gene TRBJ1-4, with 7 bases that match TRBD1. This CDR3 is built from 13 residues. V shed 6 bases, J shed 8 bases, and the junction held 6 bases outside the gene matches. In germline, CDR1 is LNHDA, CDR2 SQIVND (reference sequence). As DNA, the CDR3 is TGTGCCAGTAGACCACAGGGGAGGGAAAAACTGTTTTTT. The encoded protein is CASRPQGREKLFF. Combining the CDR3 with reference TRBV19 and TRBJ1-4 gives the whole variable domain DGGITQSPKYLFRKEGQNVTLSCEQNLNHDAMYWYRQDPGQGLRLIYYSQIVNDFQKGDIAEGYSVSREKKESFPLTVTSAQKNPTAFYLCASRPQGREKLFFGSGTQLSVL.

The V gene is TRBV2, the J gene TRBJ1-2, with D maybe TRBD1 (6 bases). Germline CDR1 is SNHLY and CDR2 is FYNNEI. V dropped 2 bases and J dropped 1 base, with 11 bases sitting between them. This CDR3 is 15 amino acids long. The CDR3 spells CASSEQGQRNYGYTF. CDR3 DNA sequence: TGTGCCAGCAGTGAACAGGGGCAGCGTAACTATGGCTACACCTTC.

The DNA of the CDR3 is TGTGCCAGCAACCGAGGGGGGGACAATTCACCCCTCCACTTT. Translating gives CASNRGGDNSPLHF. The rearrangement joins TRBV7-9 to TRBJ1-6, with a tentative D call TRBD1 (6 bases). This CDR3 region has 14 residues. The V end lost 7 bases, the J end lost 7 bases, and 14 bases lay between the germline ends. Germline CDR1 SEHNR, CDR2 FQNEAQ (reference sequence).

This sequence joins TRBV25-1 and TRBJ1-6; 9 bases align to TRBD1. CDR1 is MGHDK and CDR2 is SYGVNS in the germline V gene. The CDR3 totals 16 residues. The ends lost 3 bases at V and 14 bases at J; junction bases unmatched: 14. DNA for the CDR3: TGTGCCAGCAGTGATACCGGGACAGGGAATCCGTGGACCCTCCACTTT. Translating it yields CASSDTGTGNPWTLHF.

V gene TRBV9 combines with J gene TRBJ2-5; 7 positions match TRBD2. Trimming at V came to 0 bases and at J to 4 bases, leaving 9 bases not matched to a gene. The germline gives CDR1 SGDLS, CDR2 YYNGEE. The CDR3 consists of 16 residues. CDR3 in DNA: TGTGCCAGCAGCGTAGGGGCGGGGGAGATTTTAGAGACCCAGTACTTC. Its protein is CASSVGAGEILETQYF.

The table lists this clone with a few counts. The V gene is TRBV5-1, the J gene TRBJ1-1; tentative D call: TRBD1 (5 bases). This CDR3 region has 14 residues. V shed 0 bases and J shed 3 bases, with 9 bases lying between them. Looked up from germline, CDR1 is SGHRS and CDR2 is YFSETQ. The chain's CDR3 is CASSLVPGDTEAFF. CDR3 sequence (DNA): TGCGCCAGCAGCTTGGTCCCGGGGGACACTGAAGCTTTCTTT.

By share, this clone ranks as medium-sized. The chain is built from TRBV4-1 and TRBJ1-5, with D perhaps TRBD1 (6 bases). Germline V gene sequence: CDR1 MGHRA, CDR2 YSYEKL. Trimming took 4 bases from V and 4 from J, leaving 11 bases between them. The length of the CDR3 is 14 residues. The CDR3: CASSPQGTNQPQHF. CDR3 nucleotides: TGCGCCAGCAGCCCACAGGGAACGAATCAGCCCCAGCATTTT.

This chain connects TRBV5-1 to TRBJ1-6, with D maybe TRBD1 (6 bases). Trimming took 4 bases from V and 5 from J, leaving 16 bases between them. CDR1 and CDR2 from the germline V gene are SGHRS and YFSETQ. The CDR3 sequence is 16 residues long. In DNA form, the CDR3 reads TGCGCCAGCAGCGACGGACAGCTAGAGAATAATTCACCCCTCCACTTT. Translation gives CASSDGQLENNSPLHF.

This chain uses TRBV6-5 with TRBJ2-2, with D perhaps TRBD2 (5 bases). Germline V gene data show CDR1 as MNHEY and CDR2 as SVGAGI. The CDR3 spans 16 residues. Trimming removed 0 bases at V and 6 bases at J, with 14 bases between. The CDR3 loop is CASSYSMGSGAGELFF. CDR3 DNA: TGTGCCAGCAGTTACTCGATGGGCAGCGGTGCCGGGGAGCTGTTTTTT.

The rearrangement uses TRBV29-1 and TRBJ1-2, with 7 positions matching TRBD1. The ends lost 4 bases at V and 3 bases at J; junction bases unmatched: 8. Germline-derived CDR1 and CDR2 are SQVTM and ANQGSEA. CDR3 length: 14 residues. CDR3 in DNA: TGCAGCGTTGGGGGGACAGCCTCTTACTATGGCTACACCTTC. Residues: CSVGGTASYYGYTF.

This clone has only a few counts. The rearrangement links TRBV7-8 to TRBJ1-3, with 9 nucleotides matching TRBD1. The germline V gene has CDR1 SGHVS and CDR2 FQNEAQ. The CDR3 consists of 15 residues. Unmatched junction bases numbered 4, after V lost 5 bases and J lost 2 bases. The CDR3: CASSPRTGAGNTIYF. The CDR3 DNA is TGTGCCAGCAGCCCACGGACAGGGGCTGGAAACACCATATATTTT.

This sequence joins TRBV5-1 and TRBJ2-2; possibly TRBD1 for D (6 bases). Between the trimmed V and J ends, which lost 4 bases and 5 bases, there was a span of 15 bases. CDR1 is SGHRS, CDR2 YFSETQ, per germline. The CDR3 is 15 amino acids. The CDR3 nucleotides are TGCGCCAGCAGCCTTTCCTCTACAGGGACCGGGGAGCTGTTTTTT. Residues: CASSLSSTGTGELFF.

CDR3 loop: CASSQRSGVHEQYF. The DNA for the CDR3 is TGTGCCAGCAGCCAAAGATCAGGGGTGCACGAGCAGTACTTC. The genes are TRBV7-2 and TRBJ2-7; TRBD1 might be the D (6 bases). This CDR3 comprises 14 residues. V lost 5 bases and J lost 5, with 16 bases in between. The germline V gene encodes CDR1 SGHTA and CDR2 FQGNSA.

The V gene is TRBV7-2, the J gene TRBJ1-1; TRBD1 matches 8 bases. The CDR3 sequence is 17 residues long. J gave up 5 bases and V 1 base, and 12 bases lay outside the gene matches. The germline CDR1 and CDR2 sequences are SGHTA and FQGNSA. The CDR3 here is CASSLGGRGRGGTEAFF. CDR3 nucleotides: TGTGCCAGCAGCTTAGGGGGCAGGGGGCGCGGTGGAACTGAAGCTTTCTTT.

This clone was detected once. The CDR3: CASSYLAGGNIQYF. The CDR3 nucleotides are TGCGCCAGCAGCTATTTAGCGGGGGGGAACATTCAGTACTTC. The rearrangement joins TRBV5-1 to TRBJ2-4, with TRBD2 matching over 11 bases. Germline values: CDR1 SGHRS, CDR2 YFSETQ. The CDR3 contains 14 residues. J lost 7 bases, V lost 3 bases, and 3 bases had no gene match.

This clone showed up just once. The chain links TRBV2 to TRBJ2-1, with TRBD2 as a possible D gene (5 bases). V lost 3 bases, J lost 5 bases, and 11 bases lay in between. The germline gives CDR1 SNHLY, CDR2 FYNNEI. The CDR3 is 14 residues long. The CDR3 DNA sequence: TGTGCCAGCAGTGAGGCTGGACTTAACAATGAGCAGTTCTTC. Translating it yields CASSEAGLNNEQFF.

This clone came up once. V and J are TRBV4-1 and TRBJ1-3, with D unresolved. The CDR3 runs 17 residues. CDR1 and CDR2 (germline): MGHRA, YSYEKL. The V and J ends lost 1 base and 0 bases respectively, with 13 bases between them. Here the CDR3 reads CASSQGGSAASGNTIYF. In nucleotides, the CDR3 is TGCGCCAGCAGCCAAGGAGGCAGCGCAGCCTCTGGAAACACCATATATTTT.

The V call is TRBV15, the J call TRBJ1-3, with a possible D match to TRBD1 (5 bases). V gave up 0 bases and J gave up 4 bases, with 22 bases separating them. This CDR3 has 19 residues. Germline lookup yields CDR1 LNHNV and CDR2 YYDKDF (reference sequence). The CDR3 nucleotides are TGTGCCACCAGCAGAGATATAAGGGCAGGGTGGGAAGGAGGAAACACCATATATTTT. This encodes CATSRDIRAGWEGGNTIYF.

The chain uses TRBV28 and TRBJ2-5, with 12 bases aligning to TRBD2. The J segment lost 4 bases and the V segment lost 5 bases, leaving 5 bases of the junction unmatched. This CDR3 region has 15 residues. Looked up from germline, CDR1 is MDHEN and CDR2 is SYDVKM. For the CDR3, the DNA is TGTGCCAGCAGTCCTCGACTAGCGGGGGCAGAGACCCAGTACTTC. Its protein is CASSPRLAGAETQYF.

This chain joins TRBV7-2 and TRBJ1-5, with D possibly matching TRBD1 (6 bases). The length of the CDR3 is 16 residues. Germline values: CDR1 SGHTA, CDR2 FQGNSA. Trimming took 2 bases from V and 5 from J, leaving 16 bases between them. The CDR3 protein is CASSLRAGAGYQPQHF. CDR3 nucleotide sequence: TGTGCCAGCAGCTTAAGGGCAGGGGCGGGTTATCAGCCCCAGCATTTT.

This chain joins TRBV7-2 and TRBJ1-3, with D unresolved. Germline CDR1 reads SGHTA; CDR2 reads FQGNSA. The length of the CDR3 is 17 residues. V was clipped by 2 bases and J by 0 bases, with 14 bases between them. The CDR3 DNA reads as TGTGCCAGCAGCTTATTTTCTGGAGGAAACTCTGGAAACACCATATATTTT. This sequence encodes CASSLFSGGNSGNTIYF. The full variable domain, rest sourced from reference TRBV7-2 and TRBJ1-3, is GAGVSQSPSNKVTEKGKDVELRCDPISGHTALYWYRQSLGQGLEFLIYFQGNSAPDKSGLPSDRFSAERTGGSVSTLTIQRTQQEDSAVYLCASSLFSGGNSGNTIYFGEGSWLTVV.

This rearrangement joins TRBV4-3 to TRBJ2-5, with TRBD2 matching 13 bases. Trimming cost V 5 bases and J 4 bases; bases outside gene matches: 7. The V gene's germline CDR1 is LGHNA and CDR2 YSLEER. CDR3 length equals 16 residues. The CDR3 here is CASSLRWTSGGETQYF. Here the CDR3 DNA reads TGCGCCAGCAGCTTACGATGGACTAGCGGGGGAGAGACCCAGTACTTC.

V gene TRBV6-2 or TRBV6-3 combines with J gene TRBJ2-1, with D possibly matching TRBD2 (6 bases). Between the trimmed V and J ends, which lost 0 bases and 1 base, there was a span of 22 bases. CDR3 length equals 20 residues. Germline values: CDR1 MNHEY, CDR2 SVGEGT. CDR3 nucleotide sequence: TGTGCCAGCAGTTACTCGAGAGCAGGAAAGACTAGGCGGTCCTACAATGAGCAGTTCTTC. This encodes CASSYSRAGKTRRSYNEQFF.

This clone was detected once. The V and J genes are TRBV19 and TRBJ2-7; D is uncertain. The CDR3 covers 13 residues. Trimming removed 3 bases from V and 3 bases from J, with 9 bases in between. Germline CDR1 LNHDA, CDR2 SQIVND (reference sequence). CDR3 residues: CASSMGRLYEQYF. The CDR3 nucleotides read TGTGCCAGTAGTATGGGTCGACTCTACGAGCAGTACTTC. Using reference TRBV19 and TRBJ2-7 for the parts outside the CDR3, the full variable domain is DGGITQSPKYLFRKEGQNVTLSCEQNLNHDAMYWYRQDPGQGLRLIYYSQIVNDFQKGDIAEGYSVSREKKESFPLTVTSAQKNPTAFYLCASSMGRLYEQYFGPGTRLTVT.

J is TRBJ2-5 and V is TRBV4-3; weak D call: TRBD1 (6 bases). This CDR3 contains 19 residues. CDR1 is LGHNA, CDR2 YSLEER, per germline. The ends were cut back, 1 base at V and 0 bases at J, with 21 bases in the middle. The CDR3 protein is CASSQVESRGYGYQETQYF. The DNA of the CDR3 is TGCGCCAGCAGCCAAGTGGAATCCAGGGGCTATGGGTACCAAGAGACCCAGTACTTC.

The chain recombines TRBV7-9 with TRBJ2-3; 8 bases fit TRBD1. Germline lookup yields CDR1 SEHNR and CDR2 FQNEAQ (reference sequence). The CDR3 is 15 residues long. Losses at the gene ends were 5 bases for V and 4 bases for J; bases not matched to a gene: 8. The CDR3 sequence: CASSQTGVGADTQYF. The CDR3 DNA follows: TGTGCCAGCAGCCAGACAGGGGTGGGCGCAGATACGCAGTATTTT.

This chain connects TRBV19 to TRBJ1-2; D gene unclear. This CDR3 has 13 amino acids. CDR1 and CDR2 from the germline V gene are LNHDA and SQIVND (reference sequence). V was trimmed by 3 bases and J by 4 bases, leaving 9 bases between them. Here the CDR3 DNA reads TGTGCCAGTAGTATCGACGGAGGCTATGGCTACACCTTC. It is translated as CASSIDGGYGYTF.

The chain carries TRBV3-1 (or the pseudogene TRBV3-2) and TRBJ1-1; tentative D call: TRBD1 (5 bases). Germline V gives CDR1 LGHDT, CDR2 YNNKEL (reference sequence). This CDR3 has 14 amino acids. V was cut by 4 bases and J by 0 bases, with 9 bases left in between. CDR3 bases: TGTGCCAGCAGCCCACAGGTCCTGAACACTGAAGCTTTCTTT. It encodes CASSPQVLNTEAFF.

J is TRBJ1-4 and V is TRBV2, with D possibly being TRBD1 (5 bases). The germline V gene encodes CDR1 SNHLY and CDR2 FYNNEI. The CDR3 consists of 13 residues. The V gene lost 7 bases and the J gene lost 7 bases, with 13 bases spanning the gap. CDR3 DNA: TGTGCCAGCACAGGGAGGGCGGGTGAAAAACTGTTTTTT. Translation gives CASTGRAGEKLFF.

Note on this clone: The same CDR3 also results from other DNA sequences found in this sample. This chain joins TRBV7-9 and TRBJ1-6; maybe TRBD1 (6 bases). The CDR3 length is 13 residues. Germline values: CDR1 SEHNR, CDR2 FQNEAQ (reference sequence). V shed 2 bases and J shed 10 bases, with 9 bases lying between them. Written as DNA, the CDR3 is TGTGCCAGCAGCTTAACAGGGAACTCACCCCTCCACTTT. Amino acids: CASSLTGNSPLHF. Full variable domain (rest looked up from reference TRBV7-9 and TRBJ1-6): DTGVSQNPRHKITKRGQNVTFRCDPISEHNRLYWYRQTLGQGPEFLTYFQNEAQLEKSRLLSDRFSAERPKGSFSTLEIQRTEQGDSAMYLCASSLTGNSPLHFGNGTRLTVT.

V is TRBV7-2 and J is TRBJ2-2, with 7 bases fitting TRBD1. Germline V gives CDR1 SGHTA, CDR2 FQGNSA. CDR3 length: 18 residues. Trimming cost V 4 bases and J 0 bases; bases outside gene matches: 11. The CDR3 nucleotides are TGTGCCAGCAGCTCCCGTGTAGGGGGCTACGCGAACACCGGGGAGCTGTTTTTT. Protein product: CASSSRVGGYANTGELFF.